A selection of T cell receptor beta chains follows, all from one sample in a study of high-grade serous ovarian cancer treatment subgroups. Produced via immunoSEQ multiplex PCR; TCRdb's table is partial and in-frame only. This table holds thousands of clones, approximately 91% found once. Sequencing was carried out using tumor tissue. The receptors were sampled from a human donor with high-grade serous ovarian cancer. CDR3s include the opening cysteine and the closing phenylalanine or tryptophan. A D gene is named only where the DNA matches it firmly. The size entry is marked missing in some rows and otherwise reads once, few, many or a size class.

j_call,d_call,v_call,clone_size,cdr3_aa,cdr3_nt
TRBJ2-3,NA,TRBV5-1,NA,CASSLAGARGAADTQYF,TGCGCCAGCAGCTTGGCCGGGGCTAGAGGGGCGGCAGATACGCAGTATTTT
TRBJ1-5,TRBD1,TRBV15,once,CATSTDRTPGQPQHF,TGTGCCACCAGCACGGACAGGACCCCGGGTCAGCCCCAGCATTTT
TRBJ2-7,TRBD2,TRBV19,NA,CASSIRLAGDEQYF,TGTGCCAGTAGTATTAGGCTAGCGGGAGACGAGCAGTACTTC
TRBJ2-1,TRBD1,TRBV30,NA,CAWMKTGGYYNEQFF,TGTGCCTGGATGAAGACAGGGGGTTATTACAATGAGCAGTTCTTC
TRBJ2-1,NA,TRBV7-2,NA,CASSFWRAYNEQFF,TGTGCCAGCAGCTTTTGGCGGGCCTACAATGAGCAGTTCTTC
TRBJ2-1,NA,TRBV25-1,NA,CASSVHGSFTNEQFF,TGTGCCAGCAGTGTCCATGGGTCTTTTACCAATGAGCAGTTCTTC
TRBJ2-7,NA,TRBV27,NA,CAIGGDSRGYEQYF,TGTGCCATTGGAGGGGACTCCCGAGGGTACGAGCAGTACTTC
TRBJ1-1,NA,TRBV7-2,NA,CASSLDVNTEAFF,TGTGCCAGCAGCTTAGATGTGAACACTGAAGCTTTCTTT
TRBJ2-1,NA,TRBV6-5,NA,CASRPGPPNEQFF,TGTGCCAGCAGACCAGGACCCCCCAATGAGCAGTTCTTC
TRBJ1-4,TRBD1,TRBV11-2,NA,CASSPYRGREEKLFF,TGTGCCAGCAGCCCATACAGGGGGCGTGAAGAAAAACTGTTTTTT
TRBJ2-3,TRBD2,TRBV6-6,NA,CASSAVSGALTDTQYF,TGTGCCAGCAGTGCCGTTAGCGGGGCATTGACAGATACGCAGTATTTT
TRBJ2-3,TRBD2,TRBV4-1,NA,CASSPGTSGDSDTQYF,TGCGCCAGCAGCCCGGGGACTAGCGGGGACTCAGATACGCAGTATTTT
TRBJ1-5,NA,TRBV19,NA,CASSDTRQVRNQPQHF,TGTGCCAGTAGTGACACTCGACAGGTTCGGAATCAGCCCCAGCATTTT
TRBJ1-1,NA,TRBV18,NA,CASSLGSNTEAFF,TGTGCCAGCTCCCTCGGATCGAACACTGAAGCTTTCTTT
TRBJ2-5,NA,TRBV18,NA,CASSPYGVETQYF,TGTGCCAGCTCACCGTACGGGGTTGAGACCCAGTACTTC
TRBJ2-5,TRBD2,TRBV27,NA,CASSLSRTSGRYQETQYF,TGTGCCAGCAGTTTATCTCGGACTAGCGGGAGATACCAAGAGACCCAGTACTTC
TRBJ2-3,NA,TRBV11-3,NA,CASSLEGVGVTDTQYF,TGTGCCAGCAGCTTAGAGGGGGTCGGGGTCACAGATACGCAGTATTTT
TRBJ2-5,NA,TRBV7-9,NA,CASSLDAVETQYF,TGTGCCAGCAGCTTAGACGCCGTGGAGACCCAGTACTTC
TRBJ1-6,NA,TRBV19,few,CASSPWRDIGSPLHF,TGTGCCAGTAGTCCCTGGCGGGACATTGGTTCACCCCTCCACTTT
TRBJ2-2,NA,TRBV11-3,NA,CASSSHRGSGGELFF,TGTGCCAGCAGCTCCCACCGCGGCTCTGGCGGGGAGCTGTTTTTT
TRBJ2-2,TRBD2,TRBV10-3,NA,CATTSGGADTGELFF,TGTGCCACAACGAGCGGGGGGGCGGACACCGGGGAGCTGTTTTTT
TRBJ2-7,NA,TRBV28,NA,CASSFNTYEQYF,TGTGCCAGCAGTTTCAACACCTACGAGCAGTACTTC
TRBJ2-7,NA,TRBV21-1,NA,CASSKVGRGSYEQYF,NA
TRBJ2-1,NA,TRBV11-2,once,CASSSPGTGSYNEQFF,TGTGCCAGCAGCTCTCCGGGCACGGGCTCCTACAATGAGCAGTTCTTC
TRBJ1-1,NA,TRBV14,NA,CASSQPGHRVEAFF,TGTGCCAGCAGCCAGCCGGGACACCGGGTTGAAGCTTTCTTT
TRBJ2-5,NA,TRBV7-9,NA,CASSSPQGIGETQYF,TGTGCCAGCAGCTCCCCCCAGGGTATCGGGGAGACCCAGTACTTC
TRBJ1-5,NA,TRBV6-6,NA,CASSYNQGTRNQPQHF,TGTGCCAGCAGTTACAATCAGGGGACCCGCAATCAGCCCCAGCATTTT
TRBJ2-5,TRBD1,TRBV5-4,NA,CASSLPLTGKETQYF,TGTGCCAGCAGCTTACCCCTGACAGGGAAAGAGACCCAGTACTTC
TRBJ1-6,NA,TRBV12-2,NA,CASRLRTVAINSPLHF,TGTGCAAGTCGCTTGAGGACAGTCGCGATTAATTCACCCCTCCACTTT
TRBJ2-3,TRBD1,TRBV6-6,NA,CASRSPGQGAPDTQYF,TGTGCCAGCAGGTCTCCGGGACAGGGGGCTCCAGATACGCAGTATTTT
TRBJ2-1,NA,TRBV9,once,CASSVGGRELVGNEQFF,TGTGCCAGCAGCGTAGGGGGACGGGAGTTGGTTGGCAATGAGCAGTTCTTC
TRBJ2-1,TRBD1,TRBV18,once,CASLRDSPYLTYNEQFF,TGTGCCAGCCTTCGGGACAGTCCCTATCTTACCTACAATGAGCAGTTCTTC
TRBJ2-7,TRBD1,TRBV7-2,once,CASSLGPGQGRSYEQYF,TGTGCCAGCAGCTTAGGCCCGGGACAGGGTAGATCCTACGAGCAGTACTTC